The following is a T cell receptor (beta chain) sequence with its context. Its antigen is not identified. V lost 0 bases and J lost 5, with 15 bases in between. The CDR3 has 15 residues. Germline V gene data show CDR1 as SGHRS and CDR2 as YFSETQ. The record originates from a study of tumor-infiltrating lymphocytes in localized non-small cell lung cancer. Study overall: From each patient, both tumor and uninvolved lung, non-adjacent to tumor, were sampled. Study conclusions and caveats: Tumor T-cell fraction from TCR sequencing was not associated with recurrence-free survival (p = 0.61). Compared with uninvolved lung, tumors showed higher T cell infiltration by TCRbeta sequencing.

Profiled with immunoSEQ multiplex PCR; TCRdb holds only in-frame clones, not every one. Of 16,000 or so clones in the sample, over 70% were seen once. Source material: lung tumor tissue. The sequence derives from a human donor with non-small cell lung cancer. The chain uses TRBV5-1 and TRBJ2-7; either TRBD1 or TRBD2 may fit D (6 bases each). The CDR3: CASSLGGGLGHEQYF. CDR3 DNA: TGCGCCAGCAGCTTGGGAGGGGGGTTGGGCCACGAGCAGTACTTC. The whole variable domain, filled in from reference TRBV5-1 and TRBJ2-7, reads KAGVTQTPRYLIKTRGQQVTLSCSPISGHRSVSWYQQTPGQGLQFLFEYFSETQRNKGNFPGRFSGRQFSNSRSEMNVSTLELGDSALYLCASSLGGGLGHEQYFGPGTRLTVT.